This TCR beta chain was found in a study of T cells in localized non-small cell lung cancer. The CDR3 has 13 residues. Germline V CDR1 and CDR2: MNHGY, SAAAGT. Between the trimmed V and J ends, which lost 6 bases and 7 bases, there was a span of 12 bases. Using immunoSEQ multiplex PCR, the repertoire was profiled, and TCRdb retains in-frame clones only, with some absent. The sample yields 2,000 or so clones, roughly 25% seen once. The receptor was isolated from a male donor at least 60 years old with stage I lung adenocarcinoma. The J gene is TRBJ2-2, the V gene TRBV6-8; D is possibly TRBD2 (6 bases). The sample here was normal lung tissue next to the tumor, taken before any cancer treatment. CDR3 nucleotide sequence: TGTGCCAGCAGACCCGGGGACTTCGGGGAGCTGTTTTTT. Translating gives CASRPGDFGELFF.